This T cell receptor beta chain is from a study of blood T cell repertoires in COVID-19. Repertoires were generated with immunoSEQ multiplex PCR, while TCRdb's copy carries only in-frame clones and drops some. Of about 220,000 clones in the sample, approximately 83% were seen once. CDR1 and CDR2 (germline): MRHNA, SNTAGT. V shed 4 bases and J shed 2 bases, with 15 bases lying between them. This CDR3 is built from 15 residues. The receptor was derived from a woman aged 35 to 49 with acute COVID-19. The rearrangement links TRBV6-4 to TRBJ2-7; D remains ambiguous. Input material: PBMCs or T cells enriched from blood (not recorded which). The DNA for the CDR3 is TGTGCCAGCAGTGTGGCCTTACCAGGCACCTACGAGCAGTACTTC. Translation: CASSVALPGTYEQYF.